This T cell receptor (beta chain) is drawn from a study of T cell responses to AZD1222 COVID-19 vaccine. CDR1 is DFQATT and CDR2 is SNEGSKA in the germline V gene (reference sequence). The CDR3 contains 11 residues. Trimming took off 1 base at V and 9 bases at J, with 7 bases between the two ends. Regarding this clone: The target antigen is unknown.

Doses given second, at about 4 or about 12 weeks, were pooled. Findings of the study overall: Repertoires were obtained only post-peak T cell response. White British donors predominated, females outnumbered males, and clonal diversity was possibly underestimated.

Some clones are missing from TCRdb's copy, which holds only in-frame ones; the method was immunoSEQ multiplex PCR. The sample shows roughly 150,000 clones, 85% to 95% of them seen only once. The source was peripheral blood, collected 28 days after the second AZD1222 dose. The TCR sequence derives from an adult who received the AZD1222 COVID-19 vaccine. The chain has TRBV20-1 and TRBJ1-5; D gene ambiguous. Here the CDR3 DNA reads TGCAGTGCTAGAGGCCCCGGGCCCCAGCATTTT. Its protein product is CSARGPGPQHF.